A single TCR beta chain is shown here with its context. The antigen is unknown. This entry comes from a study of beta chain features in type 1 diabetes. Overall study findings and caveats: Type 1 diabetes patients showed a moderate but significant shortening of TCRB CDR3s in all four CD4+ subsets. PCR might show a preference for shorter templates, equally across patients and controls. At VDJ recombination sites, type 1 diabetes patients had fewer insertions and more deleted nucleotides. For patients, the naive, central memory and Treg TCRB repertoires appeared more alike than for healthy donors.

The CDR3 sequence is 17 residues long. Per germline, CDR1 SGDLS and CDR2 YYNGEE. The ends lost 2 bases at V and 5 bases at J; junction bases unmatched: 13. Sequenced material consisted of expressed TCRB transcripts (all of the isolated RNA was reverse transcribed). TCRdb keeps only in-frame clones here, not all; method: immunoSEQ multiplex PCR. In the table there are 150,000 to 200,000 clones, roughly 9% of which are singletons. V is TRBV9 and J is TRBJ2-3; 8 bases are shared with TRBD2. Material: central memory CD4+ T cells from blood. The receptor comes from a woman in her twenties or thirties with type 1 diabetes. The CDR3 loop reads CASSVASAGGWGDTQYF. The CDR3 DNA follows: TGTGCCAGCAGCGTGGCCTCGGCGGGAGGATGGGGAGATACGCAGTATTTT.